This entry lists 27 T cell receptor beta chains sequenced from one sample in a study of blood T cells in healthy people across ages. For the second PCR, which ran for roughly 6 to 11 cycles, a sample-barcoded 5' primer and a J-beta primer mix were used. One entry per CDR3 protein results from TCRdb running MiXCR on the 5' RACE reads. The sample records 250,000 to 300,000 distinct CDR3 sequences, roughly 27% being singletons. Sample: blood. These receptors all come from a woman in her seventies in good health.

The V call is TRBV7-2, the J call TRBJ1-6; 7 bases agree with TRBD1. In germline, CDR1 is SGHTA, CDR2 FQGNSA. Trimming removed 5 bases from V and 9 bases from J; junction bases left unmatched: 10. The CDR3 is 15 amino acids. The CDR3 DNA reads as TGTGCCAGCAGCCAACGGACAGGCAATAGTTCACCCCTCCACTTT. It codes for CASSQRTGNSSPLHF.

This clonotype turned up a few times. The chain recombines TRBV29-1 with TRBJ1-6; a possible D gene is TRBD1 (6 bases). V lost 7 bases, J lost 6 bases, and 13 bases lay in between. CDR3 length: 13 residues. Germline-derived CDR1 and CDR2 are SQVTM and ANQGSEA. The CDR3 DNA is TGCAGCGCTCGACAGGATCCTAATTCACCCCTCCACTTT. It codes for CSARQDPNSPLHF. The whole variable domain, filled in from reference TRBV29-1 and TRBJ1-6, reads SAVISQKPSRDICQRGTSLTIQCQVDSQVTMMFWYRQQPGQSLTLIATANQGSEATYESGFVIDKFPISRPNLTFSTLTVSNMSPEDSSIYLCSARQDPNSPLHFGNGTRLTVT.

V gene TRBV6-1 combines with J gene TRBJ2-1; 8 nucleotides match TRBD2. CDR1 is MNHNS and CDR2 is SASEGT in the germline V gene. This CDR3 has 15 residues. V lost 7 bases to trimming and J lost 8 bases; unmatched junction nucleotides: 13. The CDR3 DNA reads TGTGCCAGCATCTTGGCCGGGACTAGAAGCGATGAGCAGTTCTTC. This encodes CASILAGTRSDEQFF.

V is TRBV15 and J is TRBJ2-5, with D hard to call. The DNA end is a closer match to TRBJ2-1, so the J assignment may be wrong. CDR3 length equals 12 residues. Germline lookup yields CDR1 LNHNV and CDR2 YYDKDF (reference sequence). The chain's CDR3 is CATSRDRVEQFF. CDR3 coding DNA: TGTGCCACCAGCAGAGATCGTGTTGAGCAGTTCTTC.

The chain recombines TRBV6-2 or TRBV6-3 with TRBJ2-2; TRBD2 aligns across 7 bases. The CDR3 length is 16 residues. The germline gives CDR1 MNHEY, CDR2 SVGEGT. Trimming removed 1 base from V and 5 bases from J; junction bases left unmatched: 7. CDR3 bases: TGTGCCAGCAGTTACTATTCCGGGAGGCCTACCGGGGAGCTGTTTTTT. Translation: CASSYYSGRPTGELFF.

This clonotype was recorded many times. CDR3 protein: CASSLNVGDTQYF. The CDR3 region has the DNA TGTGCCAGCAGTTTAAATGTTGGTGATACGCAGTATTTT. The chain joins TRBV28 to TRBJ2-3, with D unclear. Trimming stripped 2 bases from V and 6 bases from J, with 9 bases between. Germline lookup yields CDR1 MDHEN and CDR2 SYDVKM. The CDR3 contains 13 residues.

The chain combines TRBV5-1 with TRBJ1-5; D is unclear. Germline assignment: CDR1 SGHRS and CDR2 YFSETQ. Between the trimmed V and J ends, which lost 4 bases and 2 bases, there was a span of 13 bases. The CDR3 loop spans 15 amino acids. This CDR3 reads CASSPEGFGNQPQHF. The CDR3 region has the DNA TGCGCCAGCAGCCCGGAGGGCTTCGGCAATCAGCCCCAGCATTTT.

J is TRBJ2-1 and V is TRBV2; D not resolved. CDR1 is SNHLY and CDR2 is FYNNEI in the germline V gene. This CDR3 comprises 14 residues. Trimming pared 3 bases from V and 0 bases from J, leaving 6 bases between. The CDR3 sequence is CASSETSSYNEQFF. The DNA of the CDR3 is TGTGCCAGCAGTGAGACCAGCTCCTACAATGAGCAGTTCTTC.

This clonotype was seen only a few times. The chain joins TRBV6-5 to TRBJ2-4, with D perhaps being TRBD1 or TRBD2 (5 bases each). Trimming took off 2 bases at V and 2 bases at J, with 13 bases between the two ends. Per the germline V gene, CDR1 is MNHEY and CDR2 is SVGAGI. The CDR3 spans 16 residues. Here the CDR3 DNA reads TGTGCCAGCAGTTACGGGCCGGGGCCCTCCAAAAACATTCAGTACTTC. Translated: CASSYGPGPSKNIQYF.

The chain joins TRBV7-2 to TRBJ2-2; D remains ambiguous. The CDR3 totals 14 residues. V was shortened by 6 bases and J by 5 bases, with 13 bases between the two germline ends. Germline V gene lookup returns CDR1 SGHTA and CDR2 FQGNSA. The CDR3 spells CASSWDLGTGELFF. In nucleotides, the CDR3 is TGTGCCAGCAGTTGGGATCTTGGTACCGGGGAGCTGTTTTTT.

This clonotype occurred a few times. The chain is built from TRBV7-2 and TRBJ1-5; a possible D gene is TRBD1 (6 bases). Per the germline V gene, CDR1 is SGHTA and CDR2 is FQGNSA. Trimming took off 4 bases at V and 2 bases at J, with 15 bases between the two ends. This CDR3 region has 16 residues. The CDR3 region has the DNA TGTGCCAGCAGCTGGAGAACAGGGTCTGGCAATCAGCCCCAGCATTTT. Translation gives CASSWRTGSGNQPQHF.

V usage is TRBV3-1 and J usage is TRBJ1-5; D is uncertain. There are 13 residues in the CDR3. CDR1 is LGHDT, CDR2 YNNKEL, per germline (reference sequence). V dropped 0 bases and J dropped 2 bases, with 2 bases sitting between them. As DNA, the CDR3 is TGTGCCAGCAGCCAAGATCGCAATCAGCCCCAGCATTTT. Encoded protein: CASSQDRNQPQHF.

Many counts were recorded for this clonotype. The chain links TRBV28 to TRBJ1-1, with a weak D call TRBD1 (5 bases). Germline values: CDR1 MDHEN, CDR2 SYDVKM. This CDR3 is 14 amino acids long. V was shortened by 6 bases and J by 10 bases, with 21 bases between the two germline ends. In nucleotides, the CDR3 is TGTGCCAGCAGACTTTCCGGACAACCATTGAGAGCTTTCTTT. This codes for CASRLSGQPLRAFF.

The chain employs TRBV28 and TRBJ1-6; D gene uncertain. CDR1 is MDHEN, CDR2 SYDVKM, per germline. V dropped 4 bases and J dropped 7 bases, with 11 bases sitting between them. The CDR3 is 14 residues long. The CDR3 DNA reads TGTGCCAGCAGTTGGCGACGGAACAATTCACCCCTCCACTTT. As protein: CASSWRRNNSPLHF. Complete variable domain (other parts from reference TRBV28 and TRBJ1-6): DVKVTQSSRYLVKRTGEKVFLECVQDMDHENMFWYRQDPGLGLRLIYFSYDVKMKEKGDIPEGYSVSREKKERFSLILESASTNQTSMYLCASSWRRNNSPLHFGNGTRLTVT.

V and J are TRBV14 and TRBJ2-1, with D perhaps TRBD1 (6 bases). The germline V gene encodes CDR1 SGHDN and CDR2 FVKESK. The germline V and J ends were trimmed by 0 bases and 3 bases, with 9 bases remaining between them. The CDR3 is 15 amino acids. CDR3 nucleotide sequence: TGTGCCAGCAGCCAAGATCTGGACAGCTACAATGAGCAGTTCTTC. This sequence encodes CASSQDLDSYNEQFF.

This clonotype was detected only a few times. This chain joins TRBV12-3 or TRBV12-4 and TRBJ1-1, with D unresolved. V gave up 3 bases and J gave up 2 bases, with 16 bases separating them. CDR3 length equals 16 residues. The CDR3 is CASSLGGRKVNTEAFF. Here the CDR3 DNA reads TGTGCCAGCAGTTTGGGCGGGAGAAAGGTAAACACTGAAGCTTTCTTT.

The chain recombines TRBV5-1 with TRBJ2-1; 13 nucleotides match TRBD2. CDR1 SGHRS and CDR2 YFSETQ come from the germline V gene. The CDR3 spans 15 residues. Trimming took 0 bases from V and 9 from J; bases not matched to a gene: 3. DNA for the CDR3: TGCGCCAGCAGCTTGGGACTAGCGGGAGGAGTTGAGCAGTTCTTC. The encoded protein is CASSLGLAGGVEQFF.

The sample holds a few counts of this clonotype. The V call is TRBV20-1, the J call TRBJ1-5, with 8 bases identical to TRBD1. CDR3 size: 15 residues. With 6 bases clipped from V and 4 bases from J, the junction kept 11 bases outside the gene matches. Per the germline V gene, CDR1 is DFQATT and CDR2 is SNEGSKA (reference sequence). CDR3: CSAKTTGGTNQPQHF. In nucleotides, the CDR3 is TGCAGTGCAAAGACCACAGGGGGAACAAATCAGCCCCAGCATTTT.

V and J are TRBV5-1 and TRBJ2-7, with D possibly TRBD2 on 7 matching bases. This CDR3 is built from 18 residues. Germline CDR1 is SGHRS and CDR2 is YFSETQ. V gave up 1 base and J gave up 3 bases, with 23 bases separating them. CDR3 in DNA: TGCGCCAGCAGCTTGAGGGGGGGTGGGGCCTTGCCCCACTACGAGCAGTACTTC. As protein: CASSLRGGGALPHYEQYF.

The chain links TRBV9 to TRBJ2-3, with D perhaps matching TRBD1 (5 bases). In germline, CDR1 is SGDLS, CDR2 YYNGEE. CDR3 length: 16 amino acids. V lost 3 bases and J lost 0, with 14 bases in between. The CDR3 nucleotides are TGTGCCAGCAGCGGTACAGGAGAAGACAGCACAGATACGCAGTATTTT. Amino acids: CASSGTGEDSTDTQYF.

The chain combines TRBV7-3 with TRBJ2-3; possibly TRBD1 for D (5 bases). This CDR3 comprises 16 residues. V was cut by 1 base and J by 3 bases, with 14 bases left in between. Germline V CDR1 and CDR2: SGHTA, FQGTGA. CDR3 protein: CASSLISGLGTDTQYF. The CDR3 nucleotides read TGTGCCAGCAGCTTAATATCAGGGCTCGGGACAGATACGCAGTATTTT.

The rearrangement joins TRBV18 to TRBJ2-7; D gene uncertain. Per germline, CDR1 KGHSH and CDR2 LQKENI. Trimming removed 3 bases at V and 7 bases at J, with 13 bases between. The length of the CDR3 is 13 residues. CDR3 sequence (DNA): TGTGCCAGCTCACCTGCCTATCTGGGAGAGCAGTACTTC. Translation: CASSPAYLGEQYF.

The chain joins TRBV29-1 to TRBJ2-5; 11 nucleotides align to TRBD2. With the DNA end fitting TRBJ2-1 better, the J assignment may be wrong. The CDR3 has 13 residues. Germline V CDR1 and CDR2: SQVTM, ANQGSEA. CDR3 residues: CSGTSGRVDEQFF. CDR3 in DNA: TGCAGCGGAACTAGCGGGAGAGTCGATGAGCAGTTCTTC.

The sample holds many counts of this clonotype. The gene calls are TRBV28 and TRBJ2-1, with D uncertain. The germline gives CDR1 MDHEN, CDR2 SYDVKM. The germline V and J ends were trimmed by 4 bases and 6 bases, with 22 bases remaining between them. CDR3 length: 17 residues. CDR3 loop: CASSSPILTPIVNEQFF. The CDR3 bases are TGTGCCAGCAGTTCCCCTATACTGACTCCGATCGTCAATGAGCAGTTCTTC.

This clonotype turned up a few times. The chain carries TRBV11-2 and TRBJ2-5, with TRBD2 matching 7 bases. J was trimmed by 1 base and V by 8 bases; bases with no gene match: 4. This CDR3 region has 13 residues. CDR1 and CDR2 from the germline V gene are SGHAT and FQNNGV. The DNA of the CDR3 is TGTGCCAGCCTAGCGGACCTCCAAGAGACCCAGTACTTC. It codes for CASLADLQETQYF. Variable domain in full (rest from reference TRBV11-2 and TRBJ2-5): EAGVAQSPRYKIIEKRQSVAFWCNPISGHATLYWYQQILGQGPKLLIQFQNNGVVDDSQLPKDRFSAERLKGVDSTLKIQPAKLEDSAVYLCASLADLQETQYFGPGTRLLVL.

The chain recombines TRBV7-2 with TRBJ2-3; D uncertain. CDR1 is SGHTA and CDR2 is FQGNSA in the germline V gene. This CDR3 comprises 14 residues. V was cut by 5 bases and J by 0 bases, with 9 bases left in between. The CDR3 DNA sequence: TGTGCCAGCAGCCCGCAAATTAGCACAGATACGCAGTATTTT. Amino acid sequence: CASSPQISTDTQYF. Looking up the rest from reference TRBV7-2 and TRBJ2-3 gives the full variable domain: GAGVSQSPSNKVTEKGKDVELRCDPISGHTALYWYRQSLGQGLEFLIYFQGNSAPDKSGLPSDRFSAERTGGSVSTLTIQRTQQEDSAVYLCASSPQISTDTQYFGPGTRLTVL.

This clonotype was seen a few times. The chain is built from TRBV12-3 or TRBV12-4 and TRBJ2-7, with no clear D. The CDR3 has 15 residues. V lost 6 bases to trimming and J lost 9 bases, with 24 bases between them. CDR3 loop: CASSTALPTTARQYF. The CDR3 DNA reads as TGTGCCAGCAGCACCGCCCTCCCTACAACAGCAAGGCAGTACTTC.